This entry features one TCR beta chain sequence. Its antigen is unknown. Other DNA sequences in this sample translate to the same CDR3. These data are taken from a study of radiotherapy plus CTLA-4 blockade in lung cancer. Study-level information: Objective responses occurred in 18% of patients; around 28% had disease control. Overall study findings and caveats: Increased serum interferon-beta after radiation also reportedly predicted response strongly. Tumor-derived TCR clones expanded in blood after radiotherapy plus ipilimumab.

Alongside CTLA-4 blockade with ipilimumab, patients with chemo-refractory metastatic non-small-cell lung cancer received focal radiation. Generated by immunoSEQ multiplex PCR, the TCRdb table keeps only in-frame clones and is missing some. The sample comprises 35,000 to 40,000 clones, 75% to 90% of which are singletons, and 5.8% rests with the top ten. Germline V gene sequence: CDR1 SGDLS, CDR2 YYNGEE. The CDR3 consists of 13 residues. V lost 0 bases and J 3 bases, leaving 6 bases between the germline ends. This specimen was peripheral blood, taken from a patient treated with radiotherapy plus ipilimumab. This clonotype originated in a human donor with non-small cell lung cancer who had stable disease on radiotherapy plus ipilimumab. The chain has TRBV9 and TRBJ1-1, with D unresolved. CDR3 amino acids: CASSVAGDTEAFF. The CDR3 region has the DNA TGTGCCAGCAGCGTAGCCGGGGACACTGAAGCTTTCTTT.